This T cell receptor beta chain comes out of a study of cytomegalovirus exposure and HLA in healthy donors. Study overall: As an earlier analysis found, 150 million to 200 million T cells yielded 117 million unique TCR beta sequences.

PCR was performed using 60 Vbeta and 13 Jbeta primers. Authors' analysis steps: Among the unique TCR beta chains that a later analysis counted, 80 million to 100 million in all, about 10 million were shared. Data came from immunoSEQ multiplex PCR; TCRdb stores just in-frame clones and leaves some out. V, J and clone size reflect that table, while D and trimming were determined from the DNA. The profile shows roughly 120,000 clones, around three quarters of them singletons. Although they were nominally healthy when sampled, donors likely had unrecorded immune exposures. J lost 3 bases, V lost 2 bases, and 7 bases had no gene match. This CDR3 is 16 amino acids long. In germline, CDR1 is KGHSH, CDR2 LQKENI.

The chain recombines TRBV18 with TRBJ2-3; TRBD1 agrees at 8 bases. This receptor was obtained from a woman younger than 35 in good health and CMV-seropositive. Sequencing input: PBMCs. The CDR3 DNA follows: TGTGCCAGCTCACCAATAACAGGGGGGATGACAGATACGCAGTATTTT. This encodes CASSPITGGMTDTQYF.